This T cell receptor (beta chain) was obtained from a study of shared clonotypes between healthy human individuals (dated by TCRdb to 2020 to 2021). Describing the broader study: A few men and two women, aged 18 to 49 years, made up the cohort. For each donor, three plates each were used for CD4 naive and CD4 memory, two plates were used for CD8 naive, and one plate was used for CD8 memory. To estimate repertoire size and how much clonotypes are shared between individuals, the study performed deep sequencing of blood TCR repertoires from roughly five healthy adults. To increase sequencing depth and limit assay-specific biases, TCR repertoire library preparation and sequencing were carried out by different laboratories using diverse techniques. Between about 0.85 and 9.5 billion PBMCs per donor were obtained by leukapheresis.

Using the deep immunoSEQ assay, multiplex PCR amplified TCR CDR3 regions from genomic DNA. Extracted genomic DNA from each cell subset was distributed evenly across all wells of several immunoSEQ 96-well plates, and each plate was treated as a replicate. For sorted subsets, about 200 ng genomic DNA, equal to tens of thousands of T cell genomes, was loaded into each replicate PCR. Purified libraries were measured with a Qubit 3.0 fluorometer, size-checked on a Bioanalyzer 2100, and measured again with the KAPA Library Quantification kit. Every immunoSEQ 96-well plate was sequenced on a separate single-read 150-cycle Illumina NextSeq 550 flow cell. On the authors' methods: Because only junctional sequences without quality scores were contained in the immunoSEQ output, filtering matching that applied to full-length reads could not be performed. Sequences were annotated with PyIR, a Python wrapper for IgBLAST v1.9, and V/J genes and CDR3 were assigned using IMGT germline references. Reads with weak V/J assignments (E-value above 1e-6), missing CDR3, stop codons, out-of-frame junctions, or ambiguous translated residues were removed. V3J clonotypes were defined as sequences sharing the same inferred V gene, J gene, and CDR3 amino acid sequence. To compute the percentage overlap between repertoires, the number of shared unique clonotypes was divided by the size of the smaller repertoire. RTK rarefaction, the Chao1 estimator, and Recon v2.1 estimates of unobserved clonotypes were used to assess repertoire richness. Generation probabilities were computed with OLGA for all TCRbeta clonotypes obtained by the gDNA method from a few donors. TCRdb limited this immuneACCESS table to in-frame rearrangements with V and J called. A share of clones is missing; checked studies link under half to unresolved V genes, and the rest is unexplained. V and J calls and clone size come straight from that table; D and trimming were deduced from the DNA. The table for this sample lists some 630,000 clones; 72% of them were counted only once. The ten biggest clones cover 1.5% to 2% of the sample.

Concerning this clone itself: The target of this receptor is not known. No base-level quality is on record; no much larger clone is a single base apart.

Broader findings and caveats from the paper: Compared with non-shared clonotypes, clonotypes shared by all four sorted-subset donors had higher generation probabilities. Pairwise subsampling led to the expectation that sequencing depth would affect the degree of clonotype sharing among donors. When a handful of donors were compared, the shared fraction of clonotypes was about 5% for naive CD4, less than 4% for naive CD8, about 2.5% for memory CD4, and under 0.5% for memory CD8. Sampling was restricted to blood, and TCR repertoires in tissue are likely to differ from TCR repertoires in blood. The small number of donors limited the genetic and exposure-history diversity represented. Estimated clonotype richness was generally larger for naive than for memory subsets. Rarefaction of sorted-subset datasets indicated incomplete sequencing despite the large sequencing depth.

The CDR3 covers 16 residues, taking in both the cysteine and the phenylalanine. Only the CDR3 region is kept as DNA, spanning 48 bases read in frame from base 1. CDR1 and CDR2 were assigned from the germline V gene as SGHRS and YFSETQ. Relative to germline, V is 5 bases shorter and J is 9 bases shorter, with 21 bases between their ends. The donors were healthy, HIV-negative adults who had no recently reported acute infections or vaccinations. Only Caucasian adults living in Nashville, Tennessee, USA were represented among the donors. CD4+ T cells were enriched through magnetic negative selection, after which naive cells were positively selected on CD45RA and the remaining negative fraction served as the memory subset. Blood was collected by leukapheresis, and PBMCs were isolated by Ficoll-Histopaque density gradient centrifugation and then cryopreserved in liquid nitrogen vapor phase. Analytical flow cytometry was used to check the purity and quantity of every magnetically sorted T cell population. Each sorted fraction had its genomic DNA isolated and then quantified by UV absorbance on a Nanodrop 2000c.

The chain links TRBV5-1 with TRBJ1-6; too little of a D gene remains to name it. Material for sequencing was memory CD4+ T cells sorted from blood. The sample's cell subset or site label, decoded: CD45RA-negative fraction. The receptor was derived from a woman aged 25 to 39 in good health. CDR3 protein: CASRSSLGANSSPLHF. The nucleotide sequence reads TGCGCCAGCAGGAGTAGTTTGGGTGCTAACTCTTCACCCCTCCACTTT.